This entry lists 3 T cell receptor beta chains sequenced from one sample in a study of low-dose radiotherapy and immunotherapy resistance in tumors. Sample time point: before trial treatment. Both TCRalpha and TCRbeta chains were reverse transcribed with V-gene-specific primers. It was with a constant-region primer and a V-primer adapter that TCRs were amplified over around 19 PCR cycles. TCRdb re-called the reads with MiXCR, one entry per CDR3 protein. This repertoire shows tens of thousands of distinct CDR3 sequences, over 15% found once; its top ten account for 2.5% to 3.5%. The sample in question was PBMCs, obtained before treatment. These receptor sequences come from a male donor with prostate cancer.

On this clonotype itself: A far larger clone is one base from this, pointing to a likely read error. V is TRBV5-4 and J is TRBJ2-7; 9 positions agree with TRBD2. J was trimmed by 7 bases and V by 0 bases; bases with no gene match: 11. Germline lookup yields CDR1 SGHNT and CDR2 YYREEE (reference sequence). This CDR3 region has 16 residues. The CDR3 DNA sequence: TGTGCCAGCAGCTTGGAAAGGGCGGGGGGGGACAATGAGCAGTACTTC. Residues: CASSLERAGGDNEQYF.

Ten or more counts support this clonotype. The V call is TRBV29-1, the J call TRBJ1-4, with D perhaps TRBD1 (5 bases). Looked up from germline, CDR1 is SQVTM and CDR2 is ANQGSEA. V was pared by 4 bases and J by 8 bases, with 17 bases between. This CDR3 has 14 residues. CDR3 nucleotides: TGCAGCGTTGCGTTGGGACCGAGGTGGGAAAAACTGTTTTTT. It encodes CSVALGPRWEKLFF.

In this sample, this clonotype turned up many times. The chain carries TRBV20-1 and TRBJ2-3, with a weak D call TRBD2 (7 bases). CDR3 length equals 15 residues. Germline V lookup: CDR1 DFQATT, CDR2 SNEGSKA (reference sequence). V was cut by 3 bases and J by 5 bases, with 18 bases left in between. Written as DNA, the CDR3 is TGCAGTGCTAGGCCGGGGGGCCCTCGGATAGATACGCAGTATTTT. This sequence encodes CSARPGGPRIDTQYF.